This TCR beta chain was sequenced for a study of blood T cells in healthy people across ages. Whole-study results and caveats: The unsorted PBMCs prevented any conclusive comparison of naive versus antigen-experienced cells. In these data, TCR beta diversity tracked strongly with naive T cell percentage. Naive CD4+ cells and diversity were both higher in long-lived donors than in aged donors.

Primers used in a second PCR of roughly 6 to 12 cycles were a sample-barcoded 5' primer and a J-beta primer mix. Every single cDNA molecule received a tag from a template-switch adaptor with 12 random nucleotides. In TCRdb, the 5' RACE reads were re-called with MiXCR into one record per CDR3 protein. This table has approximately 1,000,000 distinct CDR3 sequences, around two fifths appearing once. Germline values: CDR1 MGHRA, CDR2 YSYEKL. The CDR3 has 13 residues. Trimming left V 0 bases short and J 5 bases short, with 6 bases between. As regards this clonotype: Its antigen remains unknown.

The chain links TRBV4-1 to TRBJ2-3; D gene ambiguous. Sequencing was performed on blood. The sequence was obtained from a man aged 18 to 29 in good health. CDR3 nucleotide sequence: TGCGCCAGCAGCCAAGAAAGGCTAGATACGCAGTATTTT. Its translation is CASSQERLDTQYF.